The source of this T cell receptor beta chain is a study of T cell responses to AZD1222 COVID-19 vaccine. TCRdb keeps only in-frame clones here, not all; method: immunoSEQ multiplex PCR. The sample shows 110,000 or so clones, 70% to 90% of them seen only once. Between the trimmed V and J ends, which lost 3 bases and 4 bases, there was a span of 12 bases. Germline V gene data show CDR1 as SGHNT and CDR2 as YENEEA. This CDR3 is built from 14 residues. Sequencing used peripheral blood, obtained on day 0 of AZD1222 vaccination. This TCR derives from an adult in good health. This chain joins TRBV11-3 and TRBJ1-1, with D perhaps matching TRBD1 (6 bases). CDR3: CASSLTGYATEAFF. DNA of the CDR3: TGTGCCAGCAGCTTGACAGGTTACGCCACTGAAGCTTTCTTT.